These 24 T cell receptor beta chains originate from one sample sequenced in a study of shared clonotypes between healthy human individuals. TCRdb keeps only in-frame clones here, not all; method: immunoSEQ multiplex PCR. The data show around 2.1 million clones, about 92% seen once. CD45RO-negative cells were positively selected for CCR7, leaving out terminally differentiated effector memory CD45RA+ cells. The sequencing sample was made of naive CD8+ T cells from PBMCs. These receptors were taken from a man between 18 and 29 years old in good health. Some clones in this sample may be carry-over from other donors' samples.

The chain links TRBV6-6 to TRBJ1-2, with D maybe TRBD1 (6 bases). Germline loops: CDR1 MNHNY, CDR2 SVGAGI (reference sequence). The germline V and J ends were trimmed by 0 bases and 3 bases, with 8 bases remaining between them. CDR3 size: 14 residues. This CDR3 reads CASSYSYRDYGYTF. CDR3 coding DNA: TGTGCCAGCAGTTACTCTTACAGGGACTATGGCTACACCTTC.

The chain recombines TRBV27 with TRBJ2-3, with D unclear. Looked up from germline, CDR1 is MNHEY and CDR2 is SMNVEV (reference sequence). The CDR3 is 14 amino acids. Trimming pared 6 bases from V and 2 bases from J, leaving 12 bases between. CDR3 region: CASRSRSHTDTQYF. Written as DNA, the CDR3 is TGTGCCAGCAGATCCAGGTCCCACACAGATACGCAGTATTTT.

V gene TRBV27 combines with J gene TRBJ2-7, with TRBD1 matching 7 bases. Losses at the gene ends were 1 base for V and 0 bases for J; bases not matched to a gene: 3. Germline CDR1 MNHEY, CDR2 SMNVEV (reference sequence). The CDR3 spans 15 residues. This CDR3 is CASSLLRDSSYEQYF. The CDR3 DNA follows: TGTGCCAGCAGTTTATTACGGGACAGCTCCTACGAGCAGTACTTC.

This clone was observed a handful of times. This chain uses TRBV7-9 with TRBJ1-2; TRBD1 might be the D (5 bases). The CDR3 has 12 residues. Germline V gene sequence: CDR1 SEHNR, CDR2 FQNEAQ (reference sequence). Trimming shortened V by 5 bases and J by 8 bases, and 12 bases separated the two germline ends. The CDR3 coding sequence is TGTGCCAGCAGCGGACGGGACGAAGGCTACACCTTC. Protein product: CASSGRDEGYTF.

This chain connects TRBV27 to TRBJ2-3; 12 bases are a match to TRBD2. CDR3 length equals 17 residues. V shed 8 bases and J 4 bases; nucleotides not matched to a gene: 13. Germline values: CDR1 MNHEY, CDR2 SMNVEV (reference sequence). CDR3: CASGWRTSGVGADTQYF. The CDR3, as DNA: TGTGCCAGCGGATGGCGGACTAGCGGGGTTGGGGCAGATACGCAGTATTTT.

This clone came up once. The chain is built from TRBV2 and TRBJ2-1; TRBD2 agrees at 9 bases. CDR3 length: 17 residues. Trimming removed 3 bases from V and 3 bases from J; junction bases left unmatched: 9. The germline V gene encodes CDR1 SNHLY and CDR2 FYNNEI. In DNA, the CDR3 is TGTGCCAGCAGTGAGACGCGGGCGGGAGGGTTCTACAATGAGCAGTTCTTC. Protein: CASSETRAGGFYNEQFF.

V is TRBV7-6 and J is TRBJ2-7, with no clear D. The germline V gene encodes CDR1 SGHVS and CDR2 FNYEAQ. The CDR3 runs 13 residues. V was pared by 2 bases and J by 3 bases, with 8 bases between. The chain's CDR3 is CASSLSPNYEQYF. In nucleotides, the CDR3 is TGTGCCAGCAGCTTATCGCCCAACTACGAGCAGTACTTC.

J is TRBJ1-1 and V is TRBV5-1; a weak D match, TRBD1 (5 bases). Looked up from germline, CDR1 is SGHRS and CDR2 is YFSETQ. This CDR3 comprises 13 residues. The V end lost 3 bases, the J end lost 4 bases, and 10 bases lay between the germline ends. CDR3 sequence (DNA): TGCGCCAGCAGCTATGACAGTGGCACTGAAGCTTTCTTT. This translates into CASSYDSGTEAFF.

This chain uses TRBV9 with TRBJ1-2; possibly TRBD1 for D (5 bases). Germline V gives CDR1 SGDLS, CDR2 YYNGEE. This CDR3 has 12 residues. Trimming removed 3 bases at V and 7 bases at J, with 10 bases between. The CDR3 DNA is TGTGCCAGCAGCGGTTACAGGACTGGCTACACCTTC. It yields the protein CASSGYRTGYTF.

A remark on this clone: This sample also contains other DNA sequences that code for the same CDR3. The gene calls are TRBV30 and TRBJ1-2; TRBD1 matches 7 bases. J was trimmed by 1 base and V by 3 bases; bases with no gene match: 5. Germline V gives CDR1 GTSNPN, CDR2 SVGIG (reference sequence). The CDR3 contains 14 residues. The CDR3 protein is CAWSRDRDNYGYTF. CDR3 coding DNA: TGTGCCTGGAGCCGAGACAGGGATAACTATGGCTACACCTTC.

This rearrangement joins TRBV21-1 to TRBJ2-2; the D call of TRBD1 is as the table states it, not checked on the DNA. TRBV21-1 has pseudogene status. The CDR3 extends over 15 amino acids. CDR3 coding DNA: TGTGCCAGCAGCAAATTGCAGGGGAACACCGGGGAGCTGTTTTTT. Its protein product is CASSKLQGNTGELFF.

V usage is TRBV5-1 and J usage is TRBJ2-7; weak D call: TRBD1 (5 bases). V gave up 2 bases and J gave up 2 bases, with 11 bases separating them. CDR1 is SGHRS, CDR2 YFSETQ, per germline. This CDR3 is built from 14 residues. CDR3: CASSLSGPTYEQYF. CDR3 coding DNA: TGCGCCAGCAGCTTATCAGGGCCGACCTACGAGCAGTACTTC.

The DNA of the CDR3 is TGTGCCAGCAGTACCTGGACTCAGAACACCGGGGAGCTGTTTTTT. As protein: CASSTWTQNTGELFF. The V call is TRBV6-6, the J call TRBJ2-2, with D perhaps matching TRBD2 (5 bases). Germline loops: CDR1 MNHNY, CDR2 SVGAGI (reference sequence). The CDR3 totals 15 residues. Trimming pared 5 bases from V and 1 base from J, leaving 11 bases between.

CDR3: CASSPLGAGGANVLTF. DNA for the CDR3: TGTGCCAGCAGCCCTCTTGGGGCTGGAGGGGCCAACGTCCTGACTTTC. The chain links TRBV27 to TRBJ2-6; the D gene is possibly TRBD1 (5 bases). There are 16 residues in the CDR3. Trimming pared 6 bases from V and 4 bases from J, leaving 16 bases between. Germline V gives CDR1 MNHEY, CDR2 SMNVEV (reference sequence).

The chain uses TRBV11-2 and TRBJ2-7; 10 bases align to TRBD2. This CDR3 is built from 19 residues. V lost 7 bases and J lost 1; bases outside the gene matches: 19. Per the germline V gene, CDR1 is SGHAT and CDR2 is FQNNGV. CDR3 nucleotide sequence: TGTGCCAGCAACCAAGACGGGGGGCGTCTAGCGGGAGTATCCTACGAGCAGTACTTC. Encoded protein: CASNQDGGRLAGVSYEQYF.

The chain carries TRBV5-1 and TRBJ2-7, with D hard to call. V lost 0 bases and J lost 7, with 17 bases in between. Germline-derived CDR1 and CDR2 are SGHRS and YFSETQ. The CDR3 is 15 residues long. DNA for the CDR3: TGCGCCAGCAGCTTGGATCTGTCGGACCTTACGGAGCAGTACTTC. Translating gives CASSLDLSDLTEQYF.

This chain joins TRBV5-1 and TRBJ2-1; 10 bases fit TRBD1. Per the germline V gene, CDR1 is SGHRS and CDR2 is YFSETQ. Unmatched junction bases numbered 6, after V lost 4 bases and J lost 2 bases. The CDR3 has 16 amino acids. Written as DNA, the CDR3 is TGCGCCAGCAGCGGGGGACAGGGGTCCGCCTACAATGAGCAGTTCTTC. Protein: CASSGGQGSAYNEQFF.

The chain recombines TRBV4-3 with TRBJ2-1; the match to TRBD2 covers 8 bases. Trimming removed 4 bases from V and 0 bases from J; junction bases left unmatched: 2. Germline V CDR1 and CDR2: LGHNA, YSLEER. The CDR3 covers 15 residues. CDR3 loop: CASSLSGSSYNEQFF. The CDR3, as DNA: TGCGCCAGCAGCCTGAGCGGGAGCTCCTACAATGAGCAGTTCTTC.

V and J are TRBV9 and TRBJ2-5, with 12 bases identical to TRBD2. The length of the CDR3 is 15 residues. Germline values: CDR1 SGDLS, CDR2 YYNGEE. The J segment lost 4 bases and the V segment lost 4 bases, leaving 5 bases of the junction unmatched. CDR3 in amino acids: CASSLAGGPVETQYF. The CDR3, as DNA: TGTGCCAGCAGCCTAGCGGGAGGGCCAGTAGAGACCCAGTACTTC.

The V and J genes are TRBV27 and TRBJ2-7, with 8 nucleotides matching TRBD2. This CDR3 region has 17 residues. With 3 bases clipped from V and 1 base from J, the junction kept 11 bases outside the gene matches. In germline, CDR1 is MNHEY, CDR2 SMNVEV (reference sequence). Written as DNA, the CDR3 is TGTGCCAGCAGTTTTCATCGGGGGGTAGCGGGGTCCTACGAGCAGTACTTC. It specifies CASSFHRGVAGSYEQYF.

The chain is built from TRBV7-9 and TRBJ2-7; possible D gene TRBD2, 5 bases. Trimming removed 2 bases at V and 2 bases at J, with 13 bases between. Germline-derived CDR1 and CDR2 are SEHNR and FQNEAQ (reference sequence). The CDR3 is 15 residues long. The CDR3 sequence is CASSLSNRGTYEQYF. DNA of the CDR3: TGTGCCAGCAGCTTATCTAATCGGGGAACCTACGAGCAGTACTTC.

The V gene is TRBV27, the J gene TRBJ2-5; the D is unclear. Germline-derived CDR1 and CDR2 are MNHEY and SMNVEV (reference sequence). V shed 0 bases and J shed 4 bases, with 6 bases lying between them. CDR3 length: 13 residues. CDR3 DNA: TGTGCCAGCAGTTTATCGGCTCCAGAGACCCAGTACTTC. This translates into CASSLSAPETQYF.

This clone was seen once. The V call is TRBV4-3, the J call TRBJ2-1, with no clear D. CDR1 LGHNA and CDR2 YSLEER come from the germline V gene. The V gene lost 0 bases and the J gene lost 14 bases, with 14 bases spanning the gap. CDR3 length equals 13 residues. Written as DNA, the CDR3 is TGCGCCAGCAGCCAAGATAGGGCGTATAAAAAGTTCTTC. Protein sequence: CASSQDRAYKKFF.

This clone appeared a single time. The V and J genes are TRBV2 and TRBJ1-1; the D gene is possibly TRBD1 (6 bases). Trimming cost V 7 bases and J 5 bases, with 14 bases left between them. The CDR3 covers 13 residues. The germline V gene encodes CDR1 SNHLY and CDR2 FYNNEI. The DNA of the CDR3 is TGTGCCAGCAAGGGGCAGGGGCGGACTGAAGCTTTCTTT. This sequence encodes CASKGQGRTEAFF.